A single sample gave rise to the 10 T cell receptor beta chains below, sequenced in a study of CXCR3-negative and CXCR3-positive naive CD8 T cells. The libraries of TRB cDNA were constructed through 5' RACE using UMI labels. TCRdb reprocessed the 5' RACE reads and stores each CDR3 protein as one record, lacking DNA. Here the sample table reports 45,000 or so distinct CDR3 sequences. The sequencing sample was made of naive CXCR3- CD8+ T cells from blood. Noted subset: CD45RO-CCR7+CD27+CD95- naive CD8+ T cells lacking CXCR3 (TNR3-). These receptor sequences come from a human donor in good health. Some clones in this sample may be carry-over from other donors' samples.

The chain has TRBV12-5 and TRBJ1-5; the TCRdb call, TRBD1, lacks DNA for checking. Germline lookup yields CDR1 LGHNT and CDR2 FRNRAP. The length of the CDR3 is 12 residues. The CDR3 region is CASALGEQPQHF.

The CDR3 sequence is CASSPGPIEVNQPQHF. The chain recombines TRBV7-2 with TRBJ1-5; TCRdb's D call of TRBD1 is untestable without DNA. This CDR3 contains 16 residues. CDR1 and CDR2 (germline): SGHTA, FQGNSA.

The rearrangement uses TRBV25-1 and TRBJ1-4; as DNA is missing, the TRBD1 call by TCRdb cannot be tested. CDR3 size: 15 residues. From germline, CDR1 is MGHDK and CDR2 SYGVNS. This CDR3 is CASSEWDRGVEKLFF.

V and J are TRBV20-1 and TRBJ1-1. Germline assignment: CDR1 DFQATT and CDR2 SNEGSKA (reference sequence). There are 12 residues in the CDR3. CDR3 region: CSARGVGTEAFF.

This clonotype is called medium-sized based on its frequency. J is TRBJ1-1 and V is TRBV4-3; TCRdb returns TRBD1, unconfirmable since there is no DNA. The CDR3 extends over 16 amino acids. In germline, CDR1 is LGHNA, CDR2 YSLEER. CDR3 sequence reads: CASSQDSRGLNTEAFF.

The chain links TRBV15 to TRBJ1-2. Germline V gene lookup returns CDR1 LNHNV and CDR2 YYDKDF (reference sequence). CDR3 length equals 16 residues. CDR3 region: CATSRGDTPPNYGYTF.

The J gene is TRBJ1-2, the V gene TRBV29-1; as DNA is missing, the TRBD1 call by TCRdb cannot be tested. The CDR3 spans 14 residues. CDR1 is SQVTM, CDR2 ANQGSEA, per germline. The CDR3 sequence is CSVEDRDRGFGYTF.

The rearrangement joins TRBV11-1 to TRBJ2-1; without DNA, the TCRdb call of TRBD1 cannot be checked. Germline V gene lookup returns CDR1 SGHAT and CDR2 FQDESV (reference sequence). This CDR3 contains 15 residues. The CDR3 loop is CASSVTASSYNEQFF.

V usage is TRBV29-1 and J usage is TRBJ2-5; TCRdb's D gene call, TRBD2, goes unchecked for lack of DNA. This CDR3 contains 14 residues. Looked up from germline, CDR1 is SQVTM and CDR2 is ANQGSEA. The CDR3 sequence is CSVGSLPRGETQYF. Supplemented by reference TRBV29-1 and TRBJ2-5, the full variable domain reads SAVISQKPSRDICQRGTSLTIQCQVDSQVTMMFWYRQQPGQSLTLIATANQGSEATYESGFVIDKFPISRPNLTFSTLTVSNMSPEDSSIYLCSVGSLPRGETQYFGPGTRLLVL.

The rearrangement links TRBV7-3 to TRBJ1-1. In germline, CDR1 is SGHTA, CDR2 FQGTGA. The CDR3 covers 16 residues. CDR3 sequence reads: CASSLSSYHTVPEAFF.